The 16 T cell receptor beta chains below come from one sample, sequenced in a study of breast tumors, draining lymph nodes, adjacent tissues. The lymph nodes were axillary draining lymph nodes from breast cancer patients. TCRdb reprocessed the multiplex PCR reads via MiXCR and lists one record per CDR3 protein. The data hold about 110,000 distinct CDR3 sequences, with approximately 28% observed a single time. Sequenced sample: axillary lymph node tissue. The receptors were sampled from a female donor with breast cancer. Some clones in this sample may be carry-over from other donors' samples.

A remark on this clonotype: Germline and junction disagree at one end, which may indicate a read error. The V gene is TRBV29-1, the J gene TRBJ2-5; D gene uncertain. The CDR3 sequence is 12 residues long. Germline V gene lookup returns CDR1 SQVTM and CDR2 ANQGSEA. The CDR3 protein is CSVLPQQGTQYF. CDR3 DNA: TGCAGCGTTCTGCCCCAGCAAGGGACCCAGTACTTC.

This clonotype has ten or more counts. The chain couples TRBV7-9 to TRBJ2-5; D is possibly TRBD2 (5 bases). This CDR3 comprises 16 residues. The ends were cut back, 5 bases at V and 2 bases at J, with 18 bases in the middle. Germline V gives CDR1 SEHNR, CDR2 FQNEAQ (reference sequence). The CDR3 here is CASSRNLGGLQETQYF. CDR3 nucleotide sequence: TGTGCCAGCAGCCGAAATCTTGGAGGCTTACAAGAGACCCAGTACTTC.

In its sample, this clonotype was seen many times. The chain employs TRBV7-2 and TRBJ2-7; 10 positions match TRBD2. The CDR3 contains 16 residues. The V gene end was trimmed by 7 bases and the J gene end by 3 bases; junction bases not matched to a gene: 12. CDR1 is SGHTA, CDR2 FQGNSA, per germline. CDR3 amino acids: CASKGLTSGKFYEQYF. The CDR3 coding sequence is TGTGCCAGCAAGGGACTCACTAGCGGGAAATTCTACGAGCAGTACTTC.

This clonotype was observed a few times. The chain has TRBV2 and TRBJ1-1; 9 bases match TRBD1. CDR1 is SNHLY and CDR2 is FYNNEI in the germline V gene. Losses at the gene ends were 3 bases for V and 0 bases for J; bases not matched to a gene: 11. The CDR3 sequence is 18 residues long. The DNA for the CDR3 is TGTGCCAGCAGTGAGGCTTGGACAGGGGTCTCTATGAACACTGAAGCTTTCTTT. Translating gives CASSEAWTGVSMNTEAFF.

Concerning this clonotype itself: This may be a read error, as it is one base from a much larger clone. The rearrangement joins TRBV6-2 or TRBV6-3 to TRBJ2-7, with D tentatively TRBD2 (5 bases). This CDR3 spans 13 amino acids. The germline V gene encodes CDR1 MNHEY and CDR2 SVGEGT. The CDR3 coding sequence is TGTGCTACGGTACGGGGTAGCTCCTACGAGCAGTACTTC. Translation gives CATVRGSSYEQYF.

This clonotype was picked up many times. The chain is built from TRBV19 and TRBJ2-7, with D perhaps matching TRBD2 (6 bases). Germline CDR1 LNHDA, CDR2 SQIVND (reference sequence). Trimming stripped 4 bases from V and 2 bases from J, with 9 bases between. The CDR3 has 13 amino acids. CDR3 nucleotide sequence: TGTGCCAGTAGTACAGGGACTCCCTACGAGCAGTACTTC. Protein sequence: CASSTGTPYEQYF.

Many counts were recorded for this clonotype. This chain uses TRBV27 with TRBJ2-7, with 8 bases identical to TRBD2. With 6 bases clipped from V and 9 bases from J, the junction kept 16 bases outside the gene matches. The germline V gene encodes CDR1 MNHEY and CDR2 SMNVEV (reference sequence). CDR3 length equals 15 residues. Here the CDR3 reads CASRRGAGRLTAQYF. The CDR3 DNA sequence: TGTGCCAGCAGGCGGGGGGCGGGCAGGCTAACGGCGCAGTACTTC.

Many counts were recorded for this clonotype. The chain combines TRBV2 with TRBJ1-2; D is perhaps TRBD1 (6 bases). The V and J ends lost 4 bases and 4 bases respectively, with 16 bases between them. The CDR3 extends over 15 amino acids. CDR1 and CDR2 (germline): SNHLY, FYNNEI. CDR3 nucleotide sequence: TGTGCCAGCAGTGCACAGGGTCGGGAAAGCTATGGCTACACCTTC. Its translation is CASSAQGRESYGYTF.

This clonotype was observed at least ten times. The V call is TRBV24-1, the J call TRBJ1-2; D not certain. CDR1 and CDR2 (germline): KGHDR, SFDVKD. The V gene lost 2 bases and the J gene lost 8 bases, with 8 bases spanning the gap. The CDR3 has 12 residues. CDR3 in amino acids: CATSDSRAGYTF. As DNA, the CDR3 is TGTGCCACCAGTGATTCCCGTGCGGGCTACACCTTC.

About this clonotype: The junction and the germline gene differ at one end; a read error may be behind it. This rearrangement joins TRBV19 to TRBJ1-2, with D unclear. Germline-derived CDR1 and CDR2 are LNHDA and SQIVND (reference sequence). The CDR3 is 15 residues long. CDR3 sequence: CASSISDGEWRGYTF. The CDR3 nucleotides read TGTGCCAGCAGTATCTCTGACGGGGAATGGAGAGGCTACACCTTC.

V and J are TRBV7-6 and TRBJ2-7; 8 nucleotides match TRBD1. Losses at the gene ends were 5 bases for V and 4 bases for J; bases not matched to a gene: 10. This CDR3 region has 15 residues. Germline V gene lookup returns CDR1 SGHVS and CDR2 FNYEAQ. The CDR3 DNA reads as TGTGCCAGCAGCACCCCGACAGGGGACGGTTACGAGCAGTACTTC. This gives the protein CASSTPTGDGYEQYF.

The chain uses TRBV19 and TRBJ1-2; possibly TRBD1 for D (6 bases). The CDR3 is 12 residues long. V was pared by 7 bases and J by 4 bases, with 10 bases between. Per the germline V gene, CDR1 is LNHDA and CDR2 is SQIVND (reference sequence). The CDR3 spells CASIPRGYGYTF. In DNA form, the CDR3 reads TGTGCCAGTATCCCCAGGGGCTATGGCTACACCTTC.

This clonotype was seen a few times. Since a much larger clone is just one base distant, this may be a read error. The conserved closing phenylalanine or tryptophan is absent in this CDR3, likely reflecting a read error. The chain uses TRBV6-5 and TRBJ2-2; no definite D call. The CDR3 spans 12 residues. Germline CDR1 reads MNHEY; CDR2 reads SVGAGI. The V end lost 6 bases, the J end lost 0 bases, and 2 bases lay between the germline ends. The CDR3 sequence is CASSPNTGELFL. The DNA for the CDR3 is TGTGCCAGCAGCCCGAACACCGGGGAGCTGTTTCTT.

The table lists this clonotype with a count of one. Compared with germline, one end of the junction differs, possibly owing to a read error. The chain uses TRBV27 and TRBJ2-1, with TRBD1 as a possible D gene (7 bases). The CDR3 length is 14 residues. Germline values: CDR1 MNHEY, CDR2 SMNVEV (reference sequence). CDR3 region: CAGSSFDRAGEQFF. The DNA for the CDR3 is TGTGCCGGCAGTTCCTTTGACAGGGCGGGAGAGCAGTTCTTC.

As concerns this clonotype: Its ends do not fully match the called genes, so a read error is possible. The gene calls are TRBV2 and TRBJ2-3, with a possible D match to TRBD1 (5 bases). The DNA end lines up better with TRBJ1-5; the J call may be wrong. This CDR3 spans 16 amino acids. From germline, CDR1 is SNHLY and CDR2 FYNNEI. The CDR3 DNA is TGCGCCAGCAGTGACAATTCGGGACCCAGCACAGATACGCAGCATTTT. Protein: CASSDNSGPSTDTQHF.

Comment on this clonotype: This could be a read error, since a much larger clone is one nucleotide away. The genes are TRBV12-3 or TRBV12-4 and TRBJ2-5; D is perhaps TRBD1 (7 bases). The CDR3 extends over 16 amino acids. V dropped 5 bases and J dropped 5 bases, with 21 bases sitting between them. The CDR3 DNA sequence: TGTGCCAGCAGTCAGGGGGGCCTAGCGAGGGCGGAGACCCAGTACTTC. Its protein product is CASSQGGLARAETQYF.